Listed below are T cell receptor beta chains from one sample, sequenced in a study of cytomegalovirus exposure and HLA in healthy donors. Using immunoSEQ multiplex PCR, the repertoire was profiled, and TCRdb retains in-frame clones only, with some absent. The sample includes 110,000 to 150,000 clones, almost 85% of them seen just once. Sample: PBMCs. These TCRs come from a woman between 35 and 50 years old in good health and CMV-seronegative. Both conserved end residues are part of each CDR3. A D gene is named only where the DNA matches it firmly. Size values are once, few and many counts, or a class for expanded clones, and some rows have none.

abundance: NA
d_gene: NA
j_gene: TRBJ1-1
v_gene: TRBV2
CDR3nt: TGTGCCAGCAGTGAGCGTGGGGCAGGGTCCACTGAAGCTTTCTTT
CDR3aa: CASSERGAGSTEAFF

abundance: NA
d_gene: TRBD1
j_gene: TRBJ1-5
v_gene: TRBV18
CDR3nt: TGTGCCAGCTCAACCACCCCCCGGGACAGGGGTGAGCCCCAGCATTTT
CDR3aa: CASSTTPRDRGEPQHF

abundance: NA
d_gene: NA
j_gene: TRBJ2-7
v_gene: TRBV7-2
CDR3nt: TGTGCCAGCAGCTTCTGGGGGGACTCCTACGAGCAGTACTTC
CDR3aa: CASSFWGDSYEQYF

abundance: NA
d_gene: TRBD1
j_gene: TRBJ1-2
v_gene: TRBV7-2
CDR3nt: TGTGCCAGCAGCTTACTGGGACAGGGTGAAGGCTACACCTTC
CDR3aa: CASSLLGQGEGYTF

abundance: NA
d_gene: NA
j_gene: TRBJ1-1
v_gene: TRBV14
CDR3nt: TGTGCCAGCAGCCAAAGGGTTGGGGAGGCGAACACTGAAGCTTTCTTT
CDR3aa: CASSQRVGEANTEAFF

abundance: NA
d_gene: TRBD2
j_gene: TRBJ2-5
v_gene: TRBV12-5
CDR3nt: TGTGCTAGTTCGGCGGGAGGGCAAGAGACCCAGTACTTC
CDR3aa: CASSAGGQETQYF

abundance: NA
d_gene: TRBD1
j_gene: TRBJ2-3
v_gene: TRBV27
CDR3nt: TGTGCCAGCACCGACAGGGGAATCACAGATACGCAGTATTTT
CDR3aa: CASTDRGITDTQYF

abundance: NA
d_gene: TRBD2
j_gene: TRBJ2-1
v_gene: TRBV7-9
CDR3nt: TGTGCCAGCACCCTTCTCGGACTAGCCGAGGATGAGCAGTTCTTC
CDR3aa: CASTLLGLAEDEQFF

abundance: NA
d_gene: TRBD1
j_gene: TRBJ2-3
v_gene: TRBV6-6
CDR3nt: TGTGCCAGCAGTTACACCCGGACAGGGCCAGATACGCAGTATTTT
CDR3aa: CASSYTRTGPDTQYF

abundance: NA
d_gene: NA
j_gene: TRBJ1-2
v_gene: TRBV11-2
CDR3nt: TGTGCCAGCAGCTTACATACTGCGCTCTATGGCTACACCTTC
CDR3aa: CASSLHTALYGYTF

abundance: NA
d_gene: TRBD1
j_gene: TRBJ2-7
v_gene: TRBV5-1
CDR3nt: TGCGCCAGCAGCCCTATCCCGGGACAGGGTATCCACGAGCAGTACTTC
CDR3aa: CASSPIPGQGIHEQYF

abundance: once
d_gene: NA
j_gene: TRBJ1-1
v_gene: TRBV7-9
CDR3nt: TGTGCCAGCAGCTTTAAGGTAGGGAGGAACACTGAAGCTTTCTTT
CDR3aa: CASSFKVGRNTEAFF

abundance: NA
d_gene: TRBD2
j_gene: TRBJ2-3
v_gene: TRBV7-9
CDR3nt: TGTGCCAGCAGCTCCCTAGCGGGAGTTGCAGACACAGATACGCAGTATTTT
CDR3aa: CASSSLAGVADTDTQYF

abundance: NA
d_gene: NA
j_gene: TRBJ1-1
v_gene: TRBV7-9
CDR3nt: TGTGCCAGCAGCTATACAGGGAACACTGAAGCTTTCTTT
CDR3aa: CASSYTGNTEAFF

abundance: NA
d_gene: NA
j_gene: TRBJ1-1
v_gene: TRBV5-4
CDR3nt: TGTGCCAGCAGCTTGGTGGTACAGGAGAACACTGAAGCTTTCTTT
CDR3aa: CASSLVVQENTEAFF

abundance: once
d_gene: NA
j_gene: TRBJ2-1
v_gene: TRBV25-1
CDR3nt: TGTGCCACCGAACTTTACAATGAGCAGTTCTTC
CDR3aa: CATELYNEQFF

abundance: NA
d_gene: NA
j_gene: TRBJ2-1
v_gene: TRBV11-3
CDR3nt: TGTGCCAGCAGCTCCGGGACACCCACCTACAATGAGCAGTTCTTC
CDR3aa: CASSSGTPTYNEQFF

abundance: NA
d_gene: NA
j_gene: TRBJ2-7
v_gene: TRBV5-1
CDR3nt: TGCGCCAGCGCAGAATTCGAGGCGACCTACGAGCAGTACTTC
CDR3aa: CASAEFEATYEQYF

abundance: NA
d_gene: NA
j_gene: TRBJ1-2
v_gene: TRBV2
CDR3nt: TGTGCCAGCAGTAGCGTTGGCTATGGCTACACCTTC
CDR3aa: CASSSVGYGYTF

abundance: NA
d_gene: NA
j_gene: TRBJ2-7
v_gene: TRBV9
CDR3nt: TGTGCCAGCAGCCCCCGGGGAGGCCTAAACTCCTACGAGCAGTACTTC
CDR3aa: CASSPRGGLNSYEQYF

abundance: NA
d_gene: NA
j_gene: TRBJ1-6
v_gene: TRBV9
CDR3nt: TGTGCCAGCAGCGTAAGCGGGGGCCACTATAATTCACCCCTCCACTTT
CDR3aa: CASSVSGGHYNSPLHF

abundance: NA
d_gene: NA
j_gene: TRBJ1-1
v_gene: TRBV27
CDR3nt: TGTGCCAGCAGTTTATCCTCGGGGTCAAACACTGAAGCTTTCTTT
CDR3aa: CASSLSSGSNTEAFF

abundance: NA
d_gene: TRBD2
j_gene: TRBJ2-3
v_gene: TRBV7-2
CDR3nt: TGTGCCAGCAGCTCCGGACTAGCGGGAGGGCCGAGCACAGATACGCAGTATTTT
CDR3aa: CASSSGLAGGPSTDTQYF

abundance: few
d_gene: TRBD2
j_gene: TRBJ2-1
v_gene: TRBV27
CDR3nt: TGTGCCAGCAGTTGGGAGGGCTACAATGAGCAGTTCTTC
CDR3aa: CASSWEGYNEQFF

abundance: NA
d_gene: NA
j_gene: TRBJ2-3
v_gene: TRBV4-2
CDR3nt: TGTGCCAGCAGCTGGGAGCGAGGCACAGATACGCAGTATTTT
CDR3aa: CASSWERGTDTQYF

abundance: NA
d_gene: TRBD1
j_gene: TRBJ2-5
v_gene: TRBV9
CDR3nt: TGTGCCAGCAGCGCCGGACAGGGGTTTTTGGAGACCCAGTACTTC
CDR3aa: CASSAGQGFLETQYF

abundance: NA
d_gene: NA
j_gene: TRBJ1-2
v_gene: TRBV9
CDR3nt: TGTGCCAGCAGCGTAGCTTGGACAGACAACTATGGCTACACCTTC
CDR3aa: CASSVAWTDNYGYTF

abundance: NA
d_gene: TRBD1
j_gene: TRBJ2-3
v_gene: TRBV5-1
CDR3nt: TGCGCCAGCAGCAACGACAGGGGCACATATACGCAGTATTTT
CDR3aa: CASSNDRGTYTQYF

abundance: NA
d_gene: TRBD2
j_gene: TRBJ2-1
v_gene: TRBV10-3
CDR3nt: TGTGCCATCAGTGAGCTCGGGACTAGCGGGGACAATGAGCAGTTCTTC
CDR3aa: CAISELGTSGDNEQFF

abundance: NA
d_gene: NA
j_gene: TRBJ1-2
v_gene: TRBV4-3
CDR3nt: TGCGCCAGCAGCCAAATAACCGGGACACTCTATGGCTACACCTTC
CDR3aa: CASSQITGTLYGYTF

abundance: NA
d_gene: TRBD1
j_gene: TRBJ2-1
v_gene: TRBV5-1
CDR3nt: TGCGCCAGCAGGCCGGGACAGGGGTTCAATGAGCAGTTCTTC
CDR3aa: CASRPGQGFNEQFF

abundance: NA
d_gene: NA
j_gene: TRBJ1-2
v_gene: TRBV9
CDR3nt: TGTGCCAGCAGCGTGGGGGGTGCCCGCAAGCCATCCTTAAACTATGGCTACACCTTC
CDR3aa: CASSVGGARKPSLNYGYTF

abundance: NA
d_gene: NA
j_gene: TRBJ2-3
v_gene: TRBV5-1
CDR3nt: TGCGCCAGCAGCTTGTATCTCCCAGATACGCAGTATTTT
CDR3aa: CASSLYLPDTQYF

abundance: NA
d_gene: NA
j_gene: TRBJ2-7
v_gene: TRBV7-3
CDR3nt: TGTGCCAGCAGCTCCCAGGGGATCAAGGCCTCCGAGCAGTACTTC
CDR3aa: CASSSQGIKASEQYF

abundance: NA
d_gene: NA
j_gene: TRBJ2-5
v_gene: TRBV7-8
CDR3nt: TGTGCCAGCAGCTTGGGGGATTTCGACAGGCTCTTAGGGACCCAGTACTTC
CDR3aa: CASSLGDFDRLLGTQYF

abundance: NA
d_gene: NA
j_gene: TRBJ2-7
v_gene: TRBV5-1
CDR3nt: TGCGCCAGCAAAAGTTCGACATTATCCTACGAGCAGTACTTC
CDR3aa: CASKSSTLSYEQYF

abundance: NA
d_gene: TRBD2
j_gene: TRBJ2-3
v_gene: TRBV27
CDR3nt: TGTGCCAGCAGTCCGGGACGGTCTAGCGGGAGGACAGATACGCAGTATTTT
CDR3aa: CASSPGRSSGRTDTQYF